These 9 T cell receptor beta chains share one sample of origin, sequenced in a study of blood T cells in healthy people across ages. With a J-beta primer mix and a sample-barcoded 5' primer, a second PCR ran about 6 to 11 cycles. TCRdb fed the 5' RACE reads into MiXCR, producing one record per CDR3 protein. The sample consists of about a million distinct CDR3 sequences, roughly half of them appearing once. Sequencing was performed on blood. The source is a woman in her sixties in good health.

The chain couples TRBV28 to TRBJ2-1; D tentatively fits TRBD1 or TRBD2 (5 bases each). The length of the CDR3 is 15 residues. V was pared by 6 bases and J by 0 bases, with 12 bases between. Germline assignment: CDR1 MDHEN and CDR2 SYDVKM. In nucleotides, the CDR3 is TGTGCCAGCAGGGGGGATCTCCTCTCCTACAATGAGCAGTTCTTC. It encodes CASRGDLLSYNEQFF.

The chain links TRBV28 to TRBJ2-3; TRBD1 is a possible D gene (5 bases). This CDR3 spans 13 amino acids. Trimming pared 11 bases from V and 0 bases from J, leaving 12 bases between. From germline, CDR1 is MDHEN and CDR2 SYDVKM. The CDR3 DNA follows: TGTGCCGCACAGGCCTCTAGCACAGATACGCAGTATTTT. Translating gives CAAQASSTDTQYF.

CDR3 residues: CASSRGRLGTDTQYF. The CDR3 bases are TGTGCCAGCAGCCGCGGGAGATTGGGCACAGATACGCAGTATTTT. V is TRBV7-2 and J is TRBJ2-3, with 7 bases that match TRBD2. Trimming at V came to 5 bases and at J to 1 base, leaving 6 bases not matched to a gene. The CDR3 runs to 15 residues. Germline loops: CDR1 SGHTA, CDR2 FQGNSA.

This chain uses TRBV7-9 with TRBJ2-3; no clear D gene. The CDR3 is made up of 12 amino acids. V was trimmed by 5 bases and J by 8 bases, leaving 11 bases between them. The germline V gene encodes CDR1 SEHNR and CDR2 FQNEAQ (reference sequence). The CDR3 nucleotides are TGTGCCAGCAGCGCCCCGCCCCGTACGCAGTATTTT. The encoded protein is CASSAPPRTQYF.

The chain is built from TRBV20-1 and TRBJ1-1; D uncertain. The CDR3 is 15 residues long. The germline CDR1 and CDR2 sequences are DFQATT and SNEGSKA (reference sequence). Trimming shortened V by 1 base and J by 0 bases, and 12 bases separated the two germline ends. The CDR3 DNA sequence: TGCAGTGCTAGAGTTAGGACGGAGATGAACACTGAAGCTTTCTTT. The encoded protein is CSARVRTEMNTEAFF.

This chain uses TRBV10-3 with TRBJ2-1; D may be TRBD1 (6 bases). CDR1 is ENHRY, CDR2 SYGVKD, per germline. Trimming stripped 4 bases from V and 8 bases from J, with 18 bases between. The CDR3 covers 15 residues. The CDR3 loop is CAISGQGQAYHEQFF. CDR3 bases: TGTGCCATCAGTGGGCAGGGGCAAGCATACCATGAGCAGTTCTTC.

There are a few counts of this clonotype. The gene calls are TRBV9 and TRBJ2-2; D might be TRBD2 (7 bases). With 5 bases removed from V and 5 bases from J, the gap between germline ends came to 10 bases. CDR1 and CDR2 from the germline V gene are SGDLS and YYNGEE. The CDR3 consists of 13 residues. The CDR3 protein is CASSAGATGELFF. The CDR3 DNA follows: TGTGCCAGCAGTGCGGGGGCTACCGGGGAGCTGTTTTTT.

V and J are TRBV29-1 and TRBJ2-1; 12 bases fit TRBD1. This CDR3 is 14 amino acids long. Germline-derived CDR1 and CDR2 are SQVTM and ANQGSEA. V was pared by 5 bases and J by 6 bases, with 5 bases of the junction left unmatched. In nucleotides, the CDR3 is TGCAGCGTTTCCGGGACAGGGGGCCTCAATGAGCAGTTCTTC. Protein sequence: CSVSGTGGLNEQFF.

The gene calls are TRBV15 and TRBJ2-3; 12 bases are shared with TRBD2. Germline CDR1 and CDR2: LNHNV and YYDKDF (reference sequence). This CDR3 has 14 amino acids. J lost 8 bases, V lost 7 bases, and 7 bases had no gene match. DNA for the CDR3: TGTGCCACCAAACTTGCTAGCGGGAGGGCTACGCAGTATTTT. Its translation: CATKLASGRATQYF.